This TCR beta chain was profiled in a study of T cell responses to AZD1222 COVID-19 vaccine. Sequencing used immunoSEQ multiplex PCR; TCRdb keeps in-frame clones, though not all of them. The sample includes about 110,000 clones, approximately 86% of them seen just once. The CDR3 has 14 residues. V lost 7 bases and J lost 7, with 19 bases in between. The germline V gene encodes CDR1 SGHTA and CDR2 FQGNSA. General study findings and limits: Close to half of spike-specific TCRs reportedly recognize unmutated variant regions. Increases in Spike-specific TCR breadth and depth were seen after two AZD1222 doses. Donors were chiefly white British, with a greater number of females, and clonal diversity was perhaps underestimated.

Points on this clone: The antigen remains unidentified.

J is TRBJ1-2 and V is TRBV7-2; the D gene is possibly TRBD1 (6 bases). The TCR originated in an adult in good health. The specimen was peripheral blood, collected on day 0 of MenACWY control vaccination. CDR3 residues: CASTPRLGGGGYTF. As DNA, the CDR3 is TGTGCCAGCACTCCCCGACTGGGGGGCGGTGGCTACACCTTC.